This is a list of T cell receptor beta chains from one sample in a study of blood T cells in healthy people across ages. TCRdb processed the 5' RACE reads anew with MiXCR; each CDR3 protein has one entry. The table has roughly 2 million distinct CDR3 sequences, roughly 49% seen once. What was sequenced was blood. These receptors all stem from a woman between 40 and 50 years old in good health. Each CDR3 is given with its conserved first and last residue. Fields, in order: clone size, V gene, D gene, CDR3 length, J gene, CDR3 DNA, CDR3 protein. D genes are given only for firm matches. Rows may omit the clone size; those that give it use once, few, many or a size class.

few	TRBV28	NA	11	TRBJ2-7	TGTGCCAGCAGTTGGGGCCGATATGAGTACTTC	CASSWGRYEYF
NA	TRBV9	NA	12	TRBJ1-1	TGTGCCAGCAGCGTCGTACGCACTGAAGCTTTCTTT	CASSVVRTEAFF
few	TRBV20-1	NA	13	TRBJ2-7	TGCAGGCCGACCGAAGGGGGCTCCTACGAGCAGTACTTC	CRPTEGGSYEQYF
NA	TRBV6-1	NA	12	TRBJ2-3	TGTGCCAGCAGTGAAGCTAGGATTATGCAGTATTTT	CASSEARIMQYF
NA	TRBV28	TRBD1	15	TRBJ1-5	TGTGCCAGCAGTTCCGACAGGGGTGACAATCAGCCCCAGCATTTT	CASSSDRGDNQPQHF
NA	TRBV20-1	TRBD2	15	TRBJ2-5	TGCAGTCCAAACACCGGACTAGCGGGCCAAGAGACCCAGTACTTC	CSPNTGLAGQETQYF
NA	TRBV2	TRBD1	15	TRBJ2-5	TGTGCCAGCAGTGATCAGAGGGGGCGACAAGAGACCCAGTACTTC	CASSDQRGRQETQYF
NA	TRBV15	NA	13	TRBJ2-1	TGTGCCACCAGCAGAGTTTTACAGAATGAGCAGTTCTTC	CATSRVLQNEQFF
NA	TRBV6-2/TRBV6-3	TRBD1	15	TRBJ1-4	TGTGCCAGCAGTTACGCCGACAGGGTGAATGAAAAACTGTTTTTT	CASSYADRVNEKLFF
few	TRBV7-2	NA	14	TRBJ2-3	TGTGCCAGCAGCTTAGTCGGTATCACAGATACGCAGTATTTT	CASSLVGITDTQYF
NA	TRBV5-1	NA	17	TRBJ2-3	TGCGCCAGCAGCTTGGCGGGCCCCGTCCAGAAGACAGATACGCAGTATTTT	CASSLAGPVQKTDTQYF
few	TRBV7-9	TRBD1	14	TRBJ2-4	TGTGCCAGCAGCTTCGGACAGGGACTCCCGGAGCAGTACTTC	CASSFGQGLPEQYF
few	TRBV29-1	NA	14	TRBJ2-5	TGCAGCGTTATGGAGGGCACGGTCGGGGAGACCCAGTACTTC	CSVMEGTVGETQYF
NA	TRBV5-1	TRBD2	18	TRBJ2-7	TGCGCCAGCAGCAGGACTAGCGGGGGGATCGCCCCATCCTACGAGCAGTACTTC	CASSRTSGGIAPSYEQYF
NA	TRBV13	NA	15	TRBJ2-3	TGTGCCAGCAGCGCCAAAGACAGTGACACAGATACGCAGTATTTT	CASSAKDSDTDTQYF
NA	TRBV7-9	NA	16	TRBJ1-6	TGTGCCAGCAGCTCTCCCGGACGCAGAGATAATTCACCCCTCCACTTT	CASSSPGRRDNSPLHF
few	TRBV7-3	NA	15	TRBJ2-6	TGTGCCAGCAGCTCGCCGGAGGCTGGGGCCAACGTCCTGACTTTC	CASSSPEAGANVLTF
few	TRBV24-1	NA	12	TRBJ2-1	TGTGCCACCAGTGATTTGGTCGATGAGCAGTTCTTC	CATSDLVDEQFF
NA	TRBV27	NA	12	TRBJ2-3	TGTGCCAGCAGTCAACGTCTGGAGGCGCAGTATTTT	CASSQRLEAQYF
NA	TRBV20-1	NA	15	TRBJ2-7	TGCAGTGCTAGAGAGGTCAGGGCAGCTGGGGACGAGCAGTACTTC	CSAREVRAAGDEQYF
NA	TRBV12-3/TRBV12-4	TRBD2	15	TRBJ2-1	TGTGCCAGCAGTTTAGAAGCGGGGGTATCCAATGAGCAGTTCTTC	CASSLEAGVSNEQFF
NA	TRBV5-5	NA	14	TRBJ1-5	TGTGCCAGCAGCTTGGAGGTCAACAATCAGCCCCAGCATTTT	CASSLEVNNQPQHF
NA	TRBV24-1	NA	13	TRBJ2-3	TGTGCCACCAGTACTTTCGGGGATTACACGCAGTATTTT	CATSTFGDYTQYF
NA	TRBV20-1	NA	14	TRBJ2-1	TGCAGTGCTAGACGACTAGTTGGGAGGAATGAGCAGTTCTTC	CSARRLVGRNEQFF
NA	TRBV24-1	NA	17	TRBJ2-7	TGTGCCACCAGTGATCCCCAAGGGGGGCAGGGAAGCCACGAGCAGTACTTC	CATSDPQGGQGSHEQYF